This TCR beta chain was observed in a study of T cell repertoires in cytomegalovirus infection. Study-level information: Matching HLA type, along with CMV infection, was indicated by public TCR beta signatures. Study findings and constraints: Carriers of CMV plus the relevant HLA were identified by cumulative public TCR beta family frequency. Within the response measured ex vivo, HLA-C-restricted CMV-specific TCR beta clonotypes were dominant.

TCRdb processed the reads anew with MiXCR; each CDR3 protein has one entry. The data contain 500,000 or so distinct CDR3 sequences, 15% to 20% of them singletons. This clonotype was seen more than once but under ten times. The antigen remains undetermined. The sequence was obtained from a human donor in good health (CMV status not recorded). Some clones in this sample may be carry-over from other donors' samples. Sequences were obtained from CD8+ T cells from PBMCs.

The CDR3 region has the DNA TGTGCCAGCAGCCAAGATGAGGACAGGGGCTATACGCAGTATTTT. Translation: CASSQDEDRGYTQYF. The rearrangement uses TRBV3-1 and TRBJ2-3; 9 bases are a match to TRBD1. V was pared by 0 bases and J by 7 bases, with 5 bases of the junction left unmatched. This CDR3 is built from 15 residues. CDR1 is LGHDT, CDR2 YNNKEL, per germline (reference sequence).